The clone carrying this TCR beta chain was observed a handful of times. Its antigen is still unknown. These data come from a study of T cells after yellow fever vaccination. Trimming cost V 3 bases and J 4 bases, with 10 bases left between them. Germline-derived CDR1 and CDR2 are LGHNA and YSLEER. The CDR3 loop spans 13 amino acids. Findings and limits, study-wide: Abundant bulk-population clonotypes could contaminate the FACS-sorted repertoires.

Universal primer sites and UMIs were introduced during 5'RACE template-switching synthesis of TCR cDNA. TCRdb re-called the 5' RACE reads with MiXCR, one entry per CDR3 protein. The table lists 310,000 or so distinct CDR3 sequences, 6.8% of them singletons. Source: PBMCs, taken more than 35 days after the first yellow fever vaccination. The receptor was derived from a man younger than 30 who received the YFV17D yellow fever vaccine. This sequence joins TRBV4-3 and TRBJ2-7; D perhaps matches TRBD1 (5 bases). The CDR3 is CASSHLGAYEQYF. CDR3 bases: TGCGCCAGCAGCCACCTTGGGGCTTACGAGCAGTACTTC.